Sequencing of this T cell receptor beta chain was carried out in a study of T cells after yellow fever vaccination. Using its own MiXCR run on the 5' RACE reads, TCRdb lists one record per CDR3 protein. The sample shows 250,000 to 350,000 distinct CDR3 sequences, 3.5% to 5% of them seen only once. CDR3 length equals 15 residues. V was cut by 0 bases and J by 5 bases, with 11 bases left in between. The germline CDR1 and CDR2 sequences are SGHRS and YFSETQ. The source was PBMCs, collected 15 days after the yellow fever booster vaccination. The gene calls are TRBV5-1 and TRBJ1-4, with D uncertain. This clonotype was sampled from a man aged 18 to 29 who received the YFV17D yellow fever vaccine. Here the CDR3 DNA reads TGCGCCAGCAGCTTGGCCGCAGCTCGAAATGAAAAACTGTTTTTT. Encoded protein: CASSLAAARNEKLFF. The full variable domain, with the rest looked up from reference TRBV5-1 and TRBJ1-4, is KAGVTQTPRYLIKTRGQQVTLSCSPISGHRSVSWYQQTPGQGLQFLFEYFSETQRNKGNFPGRFSGRQFSNSRSEMNVSTLELGDSALYLCASSLAAARNEKLFFGSGTQLSVL.